Below, 25 T cell receptor beta chains from the same sample are listed, as sequenced in a study of tumor-infiltrating lymphocytes in primary liver carcinoma. TCR beta cDNA was made from 500 ng total RNA with a constant-region primer. Library construction for TCR beta comprised three nested multiplex PCR rounds performed with slightly modified ARM-PCR. TRBV1-TRBV30 forward and Cbeta reverse primers drove the first two roughly 10-cycle rounds. TCRdb ran MiXCR on the multiplex PCR reads and lists one entry per CDR3 protein. The sample has about 41,000 distinct CDR3 sequences, 73% seen once; the top ten hold under 20%. Scientists recovered RNA and DNA together from around 20-30 mg of unsorted bulk tissue. Sequencing used liver tumor tissue from sampling region 2. This sample's subset: tumor region T2, inferior pole. These receptors all come from a middle-aged man with primary liver carcinoma and hepatitis B virus infection.

At least ten counts were recorded for this clonotype. The chain is built from TRBV5-4 and TRBJ2-3; D is uncertain. The CDR3 totals 12 residues. Germline values: CDR1 SGHNT, CDR2 YYREEE (reference sequence). Deletions cut 0 bases from V and 5 bases from J, with 4 bases between. CDR3 coding DNA: TGTGCCAGCAGCTTGGAGGGAGATACGCAGTATTTT. It codes for CASSLEGDTQYF.

This chain uses TRBV5-1 with TRBJ2-4; the match to TRBD1 covers 7 bases. The CDR3 runs to 15 residues. Germline CDR1 and CDR2: SGHRS and YFSETQ. The ends lost 4 bases at V and 4 bases at J; junction bases unmatched: 8. In DNA, the CDR3 is TGCGCCAGCAGCGCGACAGGGATAACAAAAAACATTCAGTACTTC. It codes for CASSATGITKNIQYF.

The V gene is TRBV20-1, the J gene TRBJ2-3; 10 bases fit TRBD1. The length of the CDR3 is 15 residues. Germline values: CDR1 DFQATT, CDR2 SNEGSKA (reference sequence). V gave up 5 bases and J gave up 4 bases; unmatched junction bases: 9. CDR3 nucleotide sequence: TGCAGTGCTCCCCCCGGGACAGGGGACCCAGATACGCAGTATTTT. Protein: CSAPPGTGDPDTQYF.

Details on this clonotype: Given the absence of the conserved phenylalanine or tryptophan at the CDR3 end, a read error is likely. The chain carries TRBV19 and TRBJ2-3; D call uncertain. The CDR3 has 13 residues. CDR1 is LNHDA, CDR2 SQIVND, per germline (reference sequence). V lost 6 bases to trimming and J lost 2 bases, with 9 bases between them. DNA for the CDR3: TGTGCCAGTAGCTACACATTCACAGATACGCAGTATTTG. Amino acids: CASSYTFTDTQYL.

Worth noting for this clonotype: The CDR3 does not close with the conserved phenylalanine or tryptophan, likely indicating a read error. V and J are TRBV11-2 and TRBJ2-1; perhaps TRBD2 as D (6 bases). This CDR3 has 15 residues. Germline loops: CDR1 SGHAT, CDR2 FQNNGV. For the CDR3, the DNA is TGTGACAGGAGCCCCGGGACTTCTTCCTACGATGAGCAGTTCTTA. It yields the protein CDRSPGTSSYDEQFL.

Of note for this clonotype: Sequence at one end of the junction differs from germline and may be a read error. The chain joins TRBV6-5 to TRBJ2-1; D possibly corresponds to TRBD2 (5 bases). Germline V gene sequence: CDR1 MNHEY, CDR2 SVGAGI. The CDR3 is 13 amino acids. CDR3 sequence reads: CTSSQVGVVEQIF. For the CDR3, the DNA is TGTACCAGCAGTCAAGTCGGGGTGGTTGAGCAGATCTTC.

This clonotype has at least ten counts. The chain joins TRBV7-3 to TRBJ2-1; D is perhaps TRBD1 or TRBD2 (5 bases each). CDR3 length: 16 residues. The germline V gene has CDR1 SGHTA and CDR2 FQGTGA. V was trimmed by 6 bases and J by 2 bases, leaving 17 bases between them. CDR3 in amino acids: CASSRTGTRTYNEQFF. In DNA, the CDR3 is TGTGCCAGCAGTCGAACCGGGACCAGAACCTACAATGAGCAGTTCTTC.

About this clonotype itself: Sequence at one end of the junction differs from germline and may be a read error. This chain joins TRBV30 and TRBJ2-6; D unclear. In germline, CDR1 is GTSNPN, CDR2 SVGIG (reference sequence). The CDR3 consists of 12 residues. CDR3 sequence reads: CALPSGVNVLTF. For the CDR3, the DNA is TGTGCCCTCCCCTCTGGGGTCAACGTCCTGACTTTC. Full variable domain (remainder filled in from reference TRBV30 and TRBJ2-6): SQTIHQWPATLVQPVGSPLSLECTVEGTSNPNLYWYRQAAGRGLQLLFYSVGIGQISSEVPQNLSASRPQDRQFILSSKKLLLSDSGFYLCALPSGVNVLTFGAGSRLTVL.

The V call is TRBV10-3, the J call TRBJ1-5; D is undetermined. The last part of the DNA fits TRBJ2-3 better; the J call may be wrong. Germline V gene sequence: CDR1 ENHRY, CDR2 SYGVKD. CDR3 size: 14 residues. The CDR3 DNA sequence: TGTGCCATCAGTGAGGTACTCCAAGATCAGCCCCAGTATTTT. Its translation is CAISEVLQDQPQYF.

Concerning this clonotype itself: Being one base from a much bigger clone, this may be a read error. The chain joins TRBV2 to TRBJ2-7; D uncertain. Germline CDR1 and CDR2: SNHLY and FYNNEI. This CDR3 is 11 amino acids long. V was cut by 4 bases and J by 10 bases, with 11 bases left in between. The CDR3 sequence: CASSAMDDQYF. CDR3 nucleotide sequence: TGTGCCAGCAGTGCCATGGATGATCAGTACTTC. Full variable domain (missing parts from reference TRBV2 and TRBJ2-7): EPEVTQTPSHQVTQMGQEVILRCVPISNHLYFYWYRQILGQKVEFLVSFYNNEISEKSEIFDDQFSVERPDGSNFTLKIRSTKLEDSAMYFCASSAMDDQYFGPGTRLTVT.

About this clonotype itself: An end of the junction differs from the germline gene, which may be a read error. V is TRBV6-1 and J is TRBJ2-1; 11 positions agree with TRBD2. The CDR3 runs 15 residues. Germline V lookup: CDR1 MNHNS, CDR2 SASEGT. The CDR3 nucleotides are TGCGCCAGCAGTACCGGGACTAGCGGCCTATGGGAGCGGTTCTTC. Protein product: CASSTGTSGLWERFF.

Concerning this clonotype: The junction departs from germline at one end; a sequencing error may be responsible. The V and J genes are TRBV11-3 and TRBJ1-5; a possible D gene is TRBD1 (5 bases). The germline CDR1 and CDR2 sequences are SGHNT and YENEEA. This CDR3 spans 15 amino acids. For the CDR3, the DNA is TGTGCCAGCGGCTTAGATCTGGGGGTGGCTCAGTACCAGCATTTT. Its protein is CASGLDLGVAQYQHF.

Remarks on this clonotype: The conserved phenylalanine or tryptophan is not found at the CDR3 terminus, so this likely reflects a read error. Because the CDR3's place on the DNA is in doubt, the DNA is left out and the CDR3 is given as listed by TCRdb. The chain is built from TRBV4-2 and TRBJ1-4; whether TRBD1, the table's D call, matches the DNA was not checked. The CDR3 totals 15 residues, both ends included. Per the germline V gene, CDR1 is LGHNA and CDR2 is YNFKEQ. This CDR3 reads CASSPVGGLNEKLFS.

The CDR3 DNA sequence: TGTGCCAGCAATTATGAGATCACCATATATTTT. It encodes CASNYEITIYF. J is TRBJ1-3 and V is TRBV6-6; D is uncertain. V lost 7 bases to trimming and J lost 9 bases, with 10 bases between them. Germline CDR1 reads MNHNY; CDR2 reads SVGAGI (reference sequence). This CDR3 contains 11 residues.

Turning to this clonotype: The junction shows a germline mismatch at one end, possibly a read error. The chain has TRBV29-1 and TRBJ2-5; 11 bases match TRBD1. Germline loops: CDR1 SQVTM, CDR2 ANQGSEA. The CDR3 length is 13 residues. The CDR3 nucleotides are TGCAGTGTTGAAGGGACAGGGGGGGAGAACCAGTACTTC. This codes for CSVEGTGGENQYF.

In the case of this clonotype: A read error may be the cause here, since a much bigger clone is one base away. The chain combines TRBV19 with TRBJ1-1; no definite D call. This CDR3 region has 14 residues. Germline V gene lookup returns CDR1 LNHDA and CDR2 SQIVND (reference sequence). Trimming stripped 3 bases from V and 3 bases from J, with 11 bases between. The CDR3: CASSIWELDTEAFF. For the CDR3, the DNA is TGTGCCAGTAGTATCTGGGAGCTGGACACTGAAGCTTTCTTT.

The rearrangement joins TRBV20-1 to TRBJ1-5; D is unresolved. The germline gives CDR1 DFQATT, CDR2 SNEGSKA (reference sequence). CDR3 length equals 15 residues. V shed 1 base and J shed 5 bases, with 15 bases lying between them. In DNA, the CDR3 is TGCAGTGCTAGAGGAAAGAGGAGTATGCATCAGCCCCAGCATTTT. This sequence encodes CSARGKRSMHQPQHF.

The chain combines TRBV2 with TRBJ2-3, with no clear D. This CDR3 contains 14 residues. The V end was cut by 5 bases, the J end by 2 bases, with 11 bases between. CDR1 is SNHLY, CDR2 FYNNEI, per germline. CDR3 bases: TGTGCCAGCAGTACACGGGTACCCACAGATACGCAGTATTTT. As protein: CASSTRVPTDTQYF. Complete variable domain (other parts from reference TRBV2 and TRBJ2-3): EPEVTQTPSHQVTQMGQEVILRCVPISNHLYFYWYRQILGQKVEFLVSFYNNEISEKSEIFDDQFSVERPDGSNFTLKIRSTKLEDSAMYFCASSTRVPTDTQYFGPGTRLTVL.

Details on this clonotype: A junction end diverges from the germline sequence, so it may reflect a read error. V usage is TRBV7-2 and J usage is TRBJ2-2, with a possible D match to TRBD2 (6 bases). The length of the CDR3 is 16 residues. Germline-derived CDR1 and CDR2 are SGHTA and FQGNSA. The CDR3 DNA is TGTGCCAACAGCCCCCGGGGGTCGACGAACACCGGGGAGCCGTTTTTT. Amino acids: CANSPRGSTNTGEPFF.

The chain links TRBV6-2 or TRBV6-3 to TRBJ2-5; D is possibly TRBD1 (6 bases). This CDR3 comprises 15 residues. In germline, CDR1 is MNHEY, CDR2 SVGEGT. The V gene lost 4 bases and the J gene lost 7 bases, with 19 bases spanning the gap. The CDR3 here is CASSWASRDMGTQYF. The CDR3 region has the DNA TGTGCCAGCAGTTGGGCGTCCAGGGACATGGGGACCCAGTACTTC.

A note on this clonotype: One junction end disagrees with the germline gene, perhaps due to a read error. The chain employs TRBV4-3 and TRBJ2-7; D may be TRBD1 (6 bases). The germline V gene has CDR1 LGHNA and CDR2 YSLEER. This CDR3 is built from 14 residues. The CDR3, as DNA: TGTGCCAGCAGCCCCAAGGACAGCACCTACGAGCGGCACTTC. Translation gives CASSPKDSTYERHF.

Concerning this clonotype itself: The conserved final phenylalanine or tryptophan is absent from the CDR3, which likely points to a read error. The DNA is omitted, as the CDR3 cannot be located on it reliably, and the CDR3 follows TCRdb's listing. The CDR3 is CASSLNANEKSL. The genes are TRBV11-3 and TRBJ2-1. The CDR3 length is 12 residues, termini included. Germline CDR1 SGHNT, CDR2 YENEEA.

This chain uses TRBV6-1 with TRBJ1-2; weak D call: TRBD1 (5 bases). Germline assignment: CDR1 MNHNS and CDR2 SASEGT. CDR3 length: 15 amino acids. CDR3 in amino acids: CTISESAEGYDGYTF. The CDR3 nucleotides read TGTACCATCAGCGAGAGCGCCGAGGGGTACGATGGCTACACCTTC.

Points on this clonotype: At one boundary the junction diverges from the germline segment, which might be a read error. The chain links TRBV5-1 to TRBJ2-6, with D perhaps being TRBD1 or TRBD2 (6 bases each). In germline, CDR1 is SGHRS, CDR2 YFSETQ. The CDR3 length is 14 residues. CDR3 region: CASSLGSGANVPTF. In DNA form, the CDR3 reads TGCGCCAGCAGCTTGGGGTCGGGGGCCAACGTCCCGACTTTC.

V is TRBV11-2 and J is TRBJ2-7; D is unclear. CDR3 length equals 15 residues. Germline V lookup: CDR1 SGHAT, CDR2 FQNNGV. For the CDR3, the DNA is TGTATCAGCAGCTCCGGACGGCTTTATGCGCGCGAGCAGTACTTC. Its translation: CISSSGRLYAREQYF.